These T cell receptor beta chains were read from a single sample in a study of T cells in Graves' hyperthyroidism and ophthalmopathy. TCRdb independently ran MiXCR on the multiplex PCR reads; one entry per CDR3 protein. The sample lists 600,000 to 750,000 distinct CDR3 sequences; 15% to 20% were seen once. Sequencing was carried out using blood. These receptors were obtained from a man aged 50 to 59 with Graves' hyperthyroidism. CDR3s include the opening cysteine and the closing phenylalanine or tryptophan. The order of the fields is V gene, CDR3 protein.

>TRBV6-1
CALLTGENEKLFF
>TRBV15
CATSRQPGLAAFYNEQFF
>TRBV5-5
CASSFNSGTGDYGYTF
>TRBV2
CASSIDRGREQYF
>TRBV6-2/TRBV6-3
CASSLMGRTPVEMKNIQYF
>TRBV12-3/TRBV12-4
CASSFGGGNGYTF
>TRBV20-1
CSAEGTSNEKLFF
>TRBV20-1
CSARDSGSVGTDTQYF
>TRBV28
CASIGNEQFF
>TRBV9
CASGVGTPGADTQYF
>TRBV6-5
CASSYDLWSENSYNEQFF
>TRBV28
CASSFPPGTSGRARSYEQYF
>TRBV18
CASSLQGQPNQPQHF
>TRBV7-6
CASSPQPGAGADTQYF